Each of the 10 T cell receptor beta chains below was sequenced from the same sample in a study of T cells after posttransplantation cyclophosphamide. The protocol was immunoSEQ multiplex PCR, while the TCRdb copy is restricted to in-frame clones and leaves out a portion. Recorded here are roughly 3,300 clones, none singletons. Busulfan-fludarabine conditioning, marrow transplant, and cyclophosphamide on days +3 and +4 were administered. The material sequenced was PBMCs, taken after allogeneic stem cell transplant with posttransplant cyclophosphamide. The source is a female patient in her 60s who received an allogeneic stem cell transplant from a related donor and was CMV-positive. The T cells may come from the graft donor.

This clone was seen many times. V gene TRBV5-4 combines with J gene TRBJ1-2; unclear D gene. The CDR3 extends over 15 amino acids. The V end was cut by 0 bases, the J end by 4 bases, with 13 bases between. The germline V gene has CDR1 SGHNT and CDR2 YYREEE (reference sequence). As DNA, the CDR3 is TGTGCCAGCAGCTTGGACACCAAATCGGGCTATGGCTACACCTTC. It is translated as CASSLDTKSGYGYTF.

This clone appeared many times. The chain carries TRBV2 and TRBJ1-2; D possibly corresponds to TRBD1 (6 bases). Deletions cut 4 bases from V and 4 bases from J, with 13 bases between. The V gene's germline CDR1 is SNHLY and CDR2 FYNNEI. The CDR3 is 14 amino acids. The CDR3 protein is CASSGGGRFYGYTF. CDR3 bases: TGTGCCAGCAGTGGGGGGGGCAGATTCTATGGCTACACCTTC.

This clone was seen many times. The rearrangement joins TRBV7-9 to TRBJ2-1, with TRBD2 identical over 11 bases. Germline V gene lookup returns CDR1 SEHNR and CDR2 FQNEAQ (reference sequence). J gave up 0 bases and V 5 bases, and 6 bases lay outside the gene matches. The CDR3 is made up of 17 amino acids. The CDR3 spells CASSPRLAGTSYNEQFF. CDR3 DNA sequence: TGTGCCAGCAGCCCCCGACTAGCGGGGACCTCCTACAATGAGCAGTTCTTC.

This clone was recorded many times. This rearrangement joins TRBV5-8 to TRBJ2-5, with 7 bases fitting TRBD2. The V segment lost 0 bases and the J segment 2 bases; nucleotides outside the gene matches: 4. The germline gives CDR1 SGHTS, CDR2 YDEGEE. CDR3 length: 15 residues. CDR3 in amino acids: CASSLGAGKQETQYF. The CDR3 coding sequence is TGTGCCAGCAGCTTGGGAGCGGGGAAACAAGAGACCCAGTACTTC.

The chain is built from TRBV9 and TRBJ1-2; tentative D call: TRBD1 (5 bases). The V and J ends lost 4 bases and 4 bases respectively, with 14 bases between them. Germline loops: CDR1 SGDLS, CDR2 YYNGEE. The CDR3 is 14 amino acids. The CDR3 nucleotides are TGTGCCAGCAGCCCCTGGACAACGGGCTATGGCTACACCTTC. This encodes CASSPWTTGYGYTF.

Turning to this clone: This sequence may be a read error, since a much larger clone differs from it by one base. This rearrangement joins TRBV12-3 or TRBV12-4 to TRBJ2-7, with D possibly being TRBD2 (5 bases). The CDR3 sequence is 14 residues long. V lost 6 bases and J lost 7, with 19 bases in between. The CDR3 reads CASRDGEARKEQYF. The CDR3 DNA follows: TGTGCCAGCAGGGACGGGGAAGCACGGAAGGAGCAGTACTTC.

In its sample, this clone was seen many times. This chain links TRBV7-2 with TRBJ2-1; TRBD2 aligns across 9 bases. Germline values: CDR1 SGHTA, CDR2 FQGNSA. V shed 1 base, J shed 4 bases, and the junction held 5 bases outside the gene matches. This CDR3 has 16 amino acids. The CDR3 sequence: CASSLDLTSGYNEQFF. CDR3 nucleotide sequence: TGTGCCAGCAGCTTAGATCTGACTAGCGGATACAATGAGCAGTTCTTC.

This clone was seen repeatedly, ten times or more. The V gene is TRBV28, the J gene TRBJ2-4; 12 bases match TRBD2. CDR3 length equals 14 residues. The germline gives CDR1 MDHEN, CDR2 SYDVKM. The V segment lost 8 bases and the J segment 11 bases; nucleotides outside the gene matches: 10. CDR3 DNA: TGTGCCAGCCTGACTAGCGGGGGTTCAGACGTTCAGTACTTC. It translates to CASLTSGGSDVQYF.

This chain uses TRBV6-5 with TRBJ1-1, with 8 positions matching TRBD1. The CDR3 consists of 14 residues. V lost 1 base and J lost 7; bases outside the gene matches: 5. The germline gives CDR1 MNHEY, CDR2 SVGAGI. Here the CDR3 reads CASSYWTGSGEAFF. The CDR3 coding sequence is TGTGCCAGCAGTTACTGGACAGGGAGCGGTGAAGCTTTCTTT.

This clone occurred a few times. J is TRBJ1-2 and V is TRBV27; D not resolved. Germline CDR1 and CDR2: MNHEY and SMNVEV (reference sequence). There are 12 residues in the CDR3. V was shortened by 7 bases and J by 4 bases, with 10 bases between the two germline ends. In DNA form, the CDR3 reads TGTGCCAGCACACAATCCGTCTATGGCTACACCTTC. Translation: CASTQSVYGYTF.